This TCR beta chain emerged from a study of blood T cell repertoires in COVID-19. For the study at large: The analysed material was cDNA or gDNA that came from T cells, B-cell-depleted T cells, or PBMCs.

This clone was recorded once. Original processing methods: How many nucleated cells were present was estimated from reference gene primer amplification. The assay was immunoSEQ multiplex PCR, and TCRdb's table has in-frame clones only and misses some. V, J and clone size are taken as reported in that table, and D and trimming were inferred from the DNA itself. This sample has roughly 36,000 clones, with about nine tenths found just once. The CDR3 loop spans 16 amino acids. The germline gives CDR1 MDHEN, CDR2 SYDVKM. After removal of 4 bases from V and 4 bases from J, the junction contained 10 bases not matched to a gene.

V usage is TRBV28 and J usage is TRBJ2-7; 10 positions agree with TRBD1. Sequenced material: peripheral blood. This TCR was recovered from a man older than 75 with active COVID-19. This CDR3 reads CASSSPRDRGTYEQYF. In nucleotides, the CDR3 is TGTGCCAGCAGTTCCCCCCGGGACAGGGGAACGTACGAGCAGTACTTC.